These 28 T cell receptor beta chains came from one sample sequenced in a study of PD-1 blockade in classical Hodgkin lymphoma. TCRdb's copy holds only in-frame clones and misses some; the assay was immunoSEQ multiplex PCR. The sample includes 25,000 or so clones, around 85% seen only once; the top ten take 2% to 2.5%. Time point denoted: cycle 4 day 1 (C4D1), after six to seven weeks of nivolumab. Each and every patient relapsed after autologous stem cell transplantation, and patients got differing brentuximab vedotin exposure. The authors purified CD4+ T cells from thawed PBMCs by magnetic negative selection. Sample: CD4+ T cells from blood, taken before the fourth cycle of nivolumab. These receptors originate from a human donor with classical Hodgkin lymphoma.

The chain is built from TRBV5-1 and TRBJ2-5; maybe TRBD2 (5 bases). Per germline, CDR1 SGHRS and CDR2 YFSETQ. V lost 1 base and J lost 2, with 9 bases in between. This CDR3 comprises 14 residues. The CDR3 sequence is CASSLSSGQETQYF. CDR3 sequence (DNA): TGCGCCAGCAGCTTGTCGAGCGGACAAGAGACCCAGTACTTC. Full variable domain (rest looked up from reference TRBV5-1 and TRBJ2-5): KAGVTQTPRYLIKTRGQQVTLSCSPISGHRSVSWYQQTPGQGLQFLFEYFSETQRNKGNFPGRFSGRQFSNSRSEMNVSTLELGDSALYLCASSLSSGQETQYFGPGTRLLVL.

CDR3 nucleotide sequence: TGTGCCAGCAGCCAAAGGACAGGAGGGGCCGGCGAGCAGTACTTC. It encodes CASSQRTGGAGEQYF. The chain links TRBV27 to TRBJ2-5; D may be TRBD1 (7 bases). With the DNA end fitting TRBJ2-7 better, the J assignment may be wrong. From germline, CDR1 is MNHEY and CDR2 SMNVEV (reference sequence). CDR3 length equals 15 residues.

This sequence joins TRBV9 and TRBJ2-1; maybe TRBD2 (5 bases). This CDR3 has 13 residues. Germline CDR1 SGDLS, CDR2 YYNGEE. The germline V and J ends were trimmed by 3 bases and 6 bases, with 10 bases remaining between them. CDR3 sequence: CASSGSVSNEQFF. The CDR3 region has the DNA TGTGCCAGCAGCGGTAGCGTGTCCAATGAGCAGTTCTTC.

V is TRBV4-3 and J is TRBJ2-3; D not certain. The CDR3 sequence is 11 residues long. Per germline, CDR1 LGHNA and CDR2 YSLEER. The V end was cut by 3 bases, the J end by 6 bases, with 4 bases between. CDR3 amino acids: CASSQGDTQYF. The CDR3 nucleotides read TGCGCCAGCAGCCAGGGGGATACGCAGTATTTT.

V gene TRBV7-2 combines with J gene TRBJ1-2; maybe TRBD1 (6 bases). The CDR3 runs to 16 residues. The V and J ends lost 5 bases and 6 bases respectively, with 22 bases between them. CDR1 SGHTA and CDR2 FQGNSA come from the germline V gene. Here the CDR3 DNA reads TGTGCCAGCAGCCATCCCAGGGACACCCTTAAGGATGGCTACACCTTC. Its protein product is CASSHPRDTLKDGYTF.

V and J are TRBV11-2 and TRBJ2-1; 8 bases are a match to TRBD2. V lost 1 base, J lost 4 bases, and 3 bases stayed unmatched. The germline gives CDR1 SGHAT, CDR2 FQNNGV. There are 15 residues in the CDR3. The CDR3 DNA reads TGTGCCAGCAGCTTAGGAGGGACTAGGTACAATGAGCAGTTCTTC. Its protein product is CASSLGGTRYNEQFF.

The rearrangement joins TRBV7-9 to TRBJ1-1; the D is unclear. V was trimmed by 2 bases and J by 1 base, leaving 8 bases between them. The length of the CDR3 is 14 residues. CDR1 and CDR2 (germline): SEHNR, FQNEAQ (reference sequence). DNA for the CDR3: TGTGCCAGCAGCTTACAAGGCTCGAACACTGAAGCTTTCTTT. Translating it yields CASSLQGSNTEAFF.

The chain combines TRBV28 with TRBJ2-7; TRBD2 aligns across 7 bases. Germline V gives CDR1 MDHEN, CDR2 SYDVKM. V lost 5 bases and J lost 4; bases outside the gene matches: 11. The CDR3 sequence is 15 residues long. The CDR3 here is CASSEVGLADYEQYF. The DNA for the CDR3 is TGTGCCAGCAGTGAGGTGGGGCTAGCGGATTACGAGCAGTACTTC.

The CDR3 here is CASSFSTGGGNTIYF. In DNA, the CDR3 is TGTGCCAGCAGCTTTTCCACAGGAGGTGGAAACACCATATATTTT. This chain joins TRBV11-3 and TRBJ1-3; tentatively, D is TRBD1 (5 bases). Trimming pared 3 bases from V and 3 bases from J, leaving 12 bases between. The CDR3 length is 15 residues. In germline, CDR1 is SGHNT, CDR2 YENEEA. Complete variable domain (other parts from reference TRBV11-3 and TRBJ1-3): EAGVVQSPRYKIIEKKQPVAFWCNPISGHNTLYWYLQNLGQGPELLIRYENEEAVDDSQLPKDRFSAERLKGVDSTLKIQPAELGDSAVYLCASSFSTGGGNTIYFGEGSWLTVV.

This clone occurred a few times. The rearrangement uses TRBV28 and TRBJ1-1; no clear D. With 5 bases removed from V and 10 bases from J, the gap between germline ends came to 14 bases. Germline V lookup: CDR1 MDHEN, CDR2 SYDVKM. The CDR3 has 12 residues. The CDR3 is CASSPPGAPAFF. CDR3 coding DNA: TGTGCCAGCAGTCCCCCGGGCGCACCAGCTTTCTTT.

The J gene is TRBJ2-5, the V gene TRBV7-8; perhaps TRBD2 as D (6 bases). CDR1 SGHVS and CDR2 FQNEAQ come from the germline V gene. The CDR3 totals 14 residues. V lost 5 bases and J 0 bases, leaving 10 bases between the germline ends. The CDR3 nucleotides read TGTGCCAGCAGCCGGAGACTAGACCAAGAGACCCAGTACTTC. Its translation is CASSRRLDQETQYF.

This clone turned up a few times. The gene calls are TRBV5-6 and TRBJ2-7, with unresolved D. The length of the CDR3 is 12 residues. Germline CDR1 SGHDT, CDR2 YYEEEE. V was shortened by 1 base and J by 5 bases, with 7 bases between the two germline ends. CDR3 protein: CASSLFGDEQYF. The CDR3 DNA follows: TGTGCCAGCAGCTTGTTTGGGGACGAGCAGTACTTC.

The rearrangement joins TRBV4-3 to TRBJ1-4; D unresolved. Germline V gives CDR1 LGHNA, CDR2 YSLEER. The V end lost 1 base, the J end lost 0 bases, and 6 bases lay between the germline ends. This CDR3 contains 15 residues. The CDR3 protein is CASSQVSSTNEKLFF. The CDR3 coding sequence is TGCGCCAGCAGCCAAGTGAGCTCAACTAATGAAAAACTGTTTTTT.

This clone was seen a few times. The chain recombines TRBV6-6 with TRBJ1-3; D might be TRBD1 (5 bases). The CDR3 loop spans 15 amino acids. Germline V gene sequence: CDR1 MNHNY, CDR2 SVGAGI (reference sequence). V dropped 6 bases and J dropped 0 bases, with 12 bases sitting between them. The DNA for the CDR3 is TGTGCCAGCAGCCTAGGACAAGACTCTGGAAACACCATATATTTT. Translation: CASSLGQDSGNTIYF.

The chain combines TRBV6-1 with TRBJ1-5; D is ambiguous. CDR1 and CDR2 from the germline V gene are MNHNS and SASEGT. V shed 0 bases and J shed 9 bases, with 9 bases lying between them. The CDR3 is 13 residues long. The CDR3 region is CASSEARIGPQHF. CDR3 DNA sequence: TGTGCCAGCAGTGAAGCCCGTATTGGGCCCCAGCATTTT.

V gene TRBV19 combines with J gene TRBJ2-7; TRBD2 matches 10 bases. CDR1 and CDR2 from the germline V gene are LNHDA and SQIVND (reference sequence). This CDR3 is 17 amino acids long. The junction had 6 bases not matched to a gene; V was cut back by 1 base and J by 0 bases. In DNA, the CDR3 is TGTGCCAGTAGTATAGGGGGGCTAGCGGGAGACTCCTACGAGCAGTACTTC. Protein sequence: CASSIGGLAGDSYEQYF.

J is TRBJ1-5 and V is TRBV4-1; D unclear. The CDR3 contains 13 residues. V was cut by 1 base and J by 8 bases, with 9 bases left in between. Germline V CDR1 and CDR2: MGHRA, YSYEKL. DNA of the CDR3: TGCGCCAGCAGCCAAGTCGAAATGGAGCCCCAGCATTTT. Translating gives CASSQVEMEPQHF.

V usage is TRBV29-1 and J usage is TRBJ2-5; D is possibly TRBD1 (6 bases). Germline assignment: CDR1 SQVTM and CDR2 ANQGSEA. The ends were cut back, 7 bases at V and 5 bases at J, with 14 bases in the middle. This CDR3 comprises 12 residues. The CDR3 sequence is CSASQGYETQYF. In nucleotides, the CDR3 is TGCAGCGCATCACAGGGTTACGAGACCCAGTACTTC.

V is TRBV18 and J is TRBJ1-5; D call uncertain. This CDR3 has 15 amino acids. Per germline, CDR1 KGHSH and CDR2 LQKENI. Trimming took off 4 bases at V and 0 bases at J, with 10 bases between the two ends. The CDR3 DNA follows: TGTGCCAGCTCACTGACGGCAAATAGCAATCAGCCCCAGCATTTT. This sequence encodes CASSLTANSNQPQHF.

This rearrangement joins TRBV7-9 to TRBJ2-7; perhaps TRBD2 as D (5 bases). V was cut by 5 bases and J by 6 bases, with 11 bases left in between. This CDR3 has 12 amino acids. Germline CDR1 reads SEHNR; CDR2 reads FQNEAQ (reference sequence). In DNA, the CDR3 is TGTGCCAGCAGCGTCCTCGGGGTCGAGCAGTACTTC. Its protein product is CASSVLGVEQYF.

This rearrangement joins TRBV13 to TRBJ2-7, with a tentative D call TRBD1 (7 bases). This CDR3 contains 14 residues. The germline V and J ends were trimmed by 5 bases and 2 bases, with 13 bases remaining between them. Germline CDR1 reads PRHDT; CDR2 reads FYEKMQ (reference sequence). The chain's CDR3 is CASSPAGQPYEQYF. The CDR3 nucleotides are TGTGCCAGCAGCCCGGCGGGACAGCCCTACGAGCAGTACTTC.

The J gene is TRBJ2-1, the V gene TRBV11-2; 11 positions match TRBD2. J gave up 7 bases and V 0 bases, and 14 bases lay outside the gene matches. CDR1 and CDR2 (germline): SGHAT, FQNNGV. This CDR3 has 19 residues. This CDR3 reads CASSLDPRVAGGPGNEQFF. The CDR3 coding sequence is TGTGCCAGCAGCTTAGATCCCAGGGTAGCGGGAGGGCCGGGAAATGAGCAGTTCTTC.

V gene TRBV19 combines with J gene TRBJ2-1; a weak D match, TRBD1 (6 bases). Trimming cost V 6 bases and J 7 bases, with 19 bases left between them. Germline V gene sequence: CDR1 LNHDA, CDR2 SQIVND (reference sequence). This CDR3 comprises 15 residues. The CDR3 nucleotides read TGTGCCAGTAGGCTTGGGACAATTAACAATAATGAGCAGTTCTTC. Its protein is CASRLGTINNNEQFF.

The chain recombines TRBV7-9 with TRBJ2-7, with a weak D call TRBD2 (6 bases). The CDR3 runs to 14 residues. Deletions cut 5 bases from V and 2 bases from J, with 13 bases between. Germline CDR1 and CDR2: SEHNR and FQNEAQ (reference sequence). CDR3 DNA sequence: TGTGCCAGCAGCCAGCTAGCGACTGCCTACGAGCAGTACTTC. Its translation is CASSQLATAYEQYF.

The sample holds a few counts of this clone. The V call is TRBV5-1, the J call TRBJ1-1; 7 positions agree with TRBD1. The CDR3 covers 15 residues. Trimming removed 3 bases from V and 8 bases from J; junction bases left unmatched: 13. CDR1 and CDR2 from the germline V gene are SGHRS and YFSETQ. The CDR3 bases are TGCGCCAGCAGCTCCGATCCCGGGACAGCAGGGGAAGCTTTCTTT. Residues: CASSSDPGTAGEAFF.

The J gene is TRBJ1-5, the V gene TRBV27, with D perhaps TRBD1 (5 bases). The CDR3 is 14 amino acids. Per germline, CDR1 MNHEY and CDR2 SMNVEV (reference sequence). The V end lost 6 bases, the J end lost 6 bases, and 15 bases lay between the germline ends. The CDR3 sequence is CASRTDTRGQPQHF. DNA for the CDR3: TGTGCCAGCAGAACGGACACTCGGGGTCAGCCCCAGCATTTT.

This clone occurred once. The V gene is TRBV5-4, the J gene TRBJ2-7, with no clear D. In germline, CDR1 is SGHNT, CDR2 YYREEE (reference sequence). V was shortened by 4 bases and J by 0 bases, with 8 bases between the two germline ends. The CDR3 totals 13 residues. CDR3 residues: CASSPIGSYEQYF. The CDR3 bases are TGTGCCAGCAGCCCGATCGGCTCCTACGAGCAGTACTTC.

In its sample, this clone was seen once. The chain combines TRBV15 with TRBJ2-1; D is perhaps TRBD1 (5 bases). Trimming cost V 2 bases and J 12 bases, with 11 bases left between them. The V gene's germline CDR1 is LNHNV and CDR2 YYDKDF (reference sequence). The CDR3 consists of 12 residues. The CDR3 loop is CATSRMEQGQFF. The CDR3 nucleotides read TGTGCCACCAGCAGAATGGAGCAGGGGCAGTTCTTC.